What follows are 8 T cell receptor beta chains derived from one specimen sequenced in a study of shared clonotypes between healthy human individuals. TCRdb's copy holds only in-frame clones and misses some; the assay was immunoSEQ multiplex PCR. The table has roughly 2.6 million clones, just over 90% seen once. The sequencing sample was made of naive CD4+ T cells sorted from blood. The subset here: CD45RA+ positively selected. The receptors were gathered from a man aged 18 to 30 in good health.

As for this clone: This same CDR3 is encoded by further DNA sequences in the sample. The CDR3 sequence: CASSVASGYNEQFF. CDR3 DNA sequence: TGTGCCAGCAGCGTAGCTTCCGGCTACAATGAGCAGTTCTTC. The chain combines TRBV9 with TRBJ2-1; D is ambiguous. The CDR3 spans 14 residues. Germline V gene lookup returns CDR1 SGDLS and CDR2 YYNGEE. V dropped 0 bases and J dropped 3 bases, with 7 bases sitting between them. Using reference TRBV9 and TRBJ2-1 for the parts outside the CDR3, the full variable domain is DSGVTQTPKHLITATGQRVTLRCSPRSGDLSVYWYQQSLDQGLQFLIQYYNGEERAKGNILERFSAQQFPDLHSELNLSSLELGDSALYFCASSVASGYNEQFFGPGTRLTVL.

The chain joins TRBV2 to TRBJ1-2; TRBD1 matches at 8 bases. The germline CDR1 and CDR2 sequences are SNHLY and FYNNEI. The junction had 10 bases not matched to a gene; V was cut back by 2 bases and J by 8 bases. CDR3 size: 15 residues. The CDR3 sequence: CASSETLAGGEGYTF. CDR3 sequence (DNA): TGTGCCAGCAGTGAAACGCTAGCAGGGGGCGAAGGCTACACCTTC.

The V and J genes are TRBV9 and TRBJ2-7; TRBD1 matches 12 bases. Germline V gives CDR1 SGDLS, CDR2 YYNGEE. This CDR3 is built from 16 residues. V lost 4 bases, J lost 2 bases, and 7 bases stayed unmatched. CDR3 nucleotides: TGTGCCAGCAGCATCAGCGGGACAGGGGGCACCTACGAGCAGTACTTC. Translation gives CASSISGTGGTYEQYF.

This clone was seen just once. CDR3 in DNA: TGTGCCAGTAATGGGGCTTCTGGGGCCAACGTCCTGACTTTC. Translating it yields CASNGASGANVLTF. The V and J genes are TRBV19 and TRBJ2-6; D perhaps matches TRBD1 (5 bases). Germline loops: CDR1 LNHDA, CDR2 SQIVND (reference sequence). This CDR3 region has 14 residues. Trimming took 7 bases from V and 1 from J, leaving 8 bases between them.

This clone has a single count. The chain joins TRBV10-1 to TRBJ1-3, with D perhaps TRBD1 (5 bases). The germline V and J ends were trimmed by 5 bases and 0 bases, with 11 bases remaining between them. This CDR3 has 15 residues. Germline V lookup: CDR1 WNHNN, CDR2 SYGVQD (reference sequence). The CDR3 loop reads CASSQGTLSGNTIYF. The CDR3 DNA reads as TGCGCCAGCAGTCAAGGGACGCTCTCTGGAAACACCATATATTTT.

J is TRBJ2-7 and V is TRBV7-2, with TRBD1 identical over 7 bases. The V segment lost 1 base and the J segment 2 bases; nucleotides outside the gene matches: 5. The CDR3 contains 15 residues. Germline V gene sequence: CDR1 SGHTA, CDR2 FQGNSA. CDR3 loop: CASSLDATGPYEQYF. Here the CDR3 DNA reads TGTGCCAGCAGCTTAGACGCGACAGGGCCCTACGAGCAGTACTTC.

The rearrangement links TRBV5-1 to TRBJ2-7; tentative D call: TRBD2 (5 bases). Germline V gives CDR1 SGHRS, CDR2 YFSETQ. Trimming pared 5 bases from V and 0 bases from J, leaving 9 bases between. The length of the CDR3 is 13 residues. The DNA for the CDR3 is TGCGCCAGCAGGGAGGTAAGCTCCTACGAGCAGTACTTC. Translated, it gives CASREVSSYEQYF.

The chain carries TRBV6-5 and TRBJ2-2; D remains ambiguous. Germline V gene lookup returns CDR1 MNHEY and CDR2 SVGAGI. The ends were cut back, 7 bases at V and 2 bases at J, with 5 bases in the middle. The CDR3 contains 12 residues. CDR3: CASNQNTGELFF. The CDR3 coding sequence is TGTGCCAGCAACCAAAACACCGGGGAGCTGTTTTTT.